A selection of T cell receptor beta chains follows, all from one sample in a study of blood T cell repertoires in COVID-19. Assay: immunoSEQ multiplex PCR; the TCRdb copy retains only in-frame clones and omits some. The table records about 110,000 clones, less than 75% of them present only once. The sample taken for sequencing was peripheral blood. The receptors shown here come from a woman in her thirties or forties with acute or convalescent COVID-19. The CDR3 runs from the conserved cysteine through the conserved F or W. D genes are given only for firm matches. Clone size is shown for a subset of rows, as once, few, many or a class of expanded clone.

clone size,D gene,V gene,J gene,CDR3 DNA,CDR3 protein
.,.,TRBV5-4,TRBJ2-6,TGTGCCAGCAGCTCTCGGACAGTCTCTGGGGCCAACGTCCTGACTTTC,CASSSRTVSGANVLTF
few,.,TRBV9,TRBJ1-4,TGTGCCAGCAGCGTACACGGGTCGACTAATGAAAAACTGTTTTTT,CASSVHGSTNEKLFF
.,.,TRBV11-3,TRBJ2-1,TGTGCCAGCAGCCTAATGAGCTACAATGAGCAGTTCTTC,CASSLMSYNEQFF
.,.,TRBV4-1,TRBJ2-7,TGCGCCAGCAGCCAAGTCGTGGGCCCCGGTCACGAGCAGTACTTC,CASSQVVGPGHEQYF
few,TRBD1,TRBV28,TRBJ1-3,TGTGCCAGCAGTTTATCGGGACAGGGTGCCGGAAACACCATATATTTT,CASSLSGQGAGNTIYF
once,TRBD1,TRBV5-1,TRBJ2-7,TGCGCCAGCAGCACCGGACAGGGAAGCTACGAGCAGTACTTC,CASSTGQGSYEQYF
.,TRBD1,TRBV5-6,TRBJ1-1,TGTGCCAGCAGCGTGACAGGGGGCGTGATCGCTGAAGCTTTCTTT,CASSVTGGVIAEAFF
.,.,TRBV5-8,TRBJ2-4,TGTGCCAGCAGCTCAGGACAGCAGGGAAACATTCAGTACTTC,CASSSGQQGNIQYF
.,.,TRBV28,TRBJ1-2,TGTGCCAGCAGTTTATCCGGCAGGGGTGGTGGCTACACCTTC,CASSLSGRGGGYTF
.,TRBD1,TRBV7-2,TRBJ2-3,TGTGCCAGCAGCCCTCGACAGGGAGCGCAGTATTTT,CASSPRQGAQYF
.,.,TRBV3-1/TRBV3-2,TRBJ1-6,TGTGCCAGCAGCCAACTCGACACTAATTCACCCCTCCACTTT,CASSQLDTNSPLHF
.,TRBD1,TRBV28,TRBJ2-1,TGTGCCAGCAGTCCAGACAGGGCGATTTCCTTCTCCTACAATGAGCAGTTCTTC,CASSPDRAISFSYNEQFF
.,.,TRBV6-2/TRBV6-3,TRBJ1-5,TGTGCCAGCACCCCCAGGTTTGGCAAGCCCCAGCATTTT,CASTPRFGKPQHF
.,TRBD1,TRBV7-9,TRBJ1-2,TGTGCCAGCAGCTCAGGGGACAGGGGCTATGGCTACACCTTC,CASSSGDRGYGYTF
.,.,TRBV30,TRBJ1-1,TGTGCCTGGAGCCCAAACGGCAGGGGGAACACTGAAGCTTTCTTT,CAWSPNGRGNTEAFF
few,.,TRBV5-1,TRBJ1-1,TGCGCCAGCAGCTTGTTCCAGGGGTCCGGGGCTGAAGCTTTCTTT,CASSLFQGSGAEAFF
.,.,TRBV7-2,TRBJ1-2,TGTGCCAGCAGCTTCAGGGTAGCTAACTATGGCTACACCTTC,CASSFRVANYGYTF
.,TRBD1,TRBV5-1,TRBJ1-2,TGCGCCAGCAGCTTGGGTGACAGGGAGGGCTACACCTTC,CASSLGDREGYTF
.,TRBD2,TRBV5-4,TRBJ2-3,TGTGCCAGCAGCCCTTCTCCTAGCGGGGGAGATACGCAGTATTTT,CASSPSPSGGDTQYF
.,TRBD1,TRBV28,TRBJ2-5,TGTGCCAGCAACACCGACAGGGAACAAGAGACCCAGTACTTC,CASNTDREQETQYF
few,.,TRBV7-2,TRBJ1-4,TGTGCCAGCAGTTTACAGGTTGTGGGTGAAAAACTGTTTTTT,CASSLQVVGEKLFF
few,TRBD1,TRBV3-1/TRBV3-2,TRBJ1-6,TGTGCCAGCAGCCGTGGCCTGGACAGGATAAATTCACCCCTCCACTTT,CASSRGLDRINSPLHF
.,TRBD1,TRBV27,TRBJ2-4,TGTGCCAGCATGACCTACAGGGGTGCCAAAAACATTCAGTACTTC,CASMTYRGAKNIQYF
few,.,TRBV6-6,TRBJ1-1,TGTGCCAGCAGTTTTAAAGCCATGAACACTGAAGCTTTCTTT,CASSFKAMNTEAFF
.,TRBD1,TRBV7-2,TRBJ1-6,TGTGCCAGCAGCTTAACCCCGGGACAGGAATCACCCCTCCACTTT,CASSLTPGQESPLHF
.,.,TRBV15,TRBJ2-2,TGTGCCACCAGCACAGGGGTACCAACCGGGGAGCTGTTTTTT,CATSTGVPTGELFF
.,.,TRBV5-1,TRBJ2-1,TGCGCCAGCAGCTTGGCGCGTTTAATGAAGGGGGTTGAGCAGTTCTTC,CASSLARLMKGVEQFF
.,.,TRBV5-6,TRBJ2-7,TGTGCCAGCAGTTCGCGTCTGGGGGCCATCGAGCAGTACTTC,CASSSRLGAIEQYF
.,.,TRBV5-1,TRBJ1-5,TGCGCCAGCAGCTTGGACCCTGGAGGGTCTCAGCCCCAGCATTTT,CASSLDPGGSQPQHF
.,.,TRBV9,TRBJ2-5,TGTGCCAGCAGCGTAGCAGCAGCGGGAGAGACCCAGTACTTC,CASSVAAAGETQYF
few,.,TRBV30,TRBJ1-6,TGTGCCTGCAACGGACCACCGGGACTGACTTATAATTCACCCCTCCACTTT,CACNGPPGLTYNSPLHF
.,TRBD1,TRBV7-2,TRBJ1-3,TGTGCCAGCAGCCTAGAGGCAGGGGGCGGCTCTGGAAACACCATATATTTT,CASSLEAGGGSGNTIYF
.,.,TRBV7-3,TRBJ2-6,TGTGCCAGCAGCTTAAGAGGCCAACTTGGGGCCAACGTCCTGACTTTC,CASSLRGQLGANVLTF
.,TRBD1,TRBV5-1,TRBJ1-4,TGCGCCAGCAGCCCCGACAGGGGGCAGGCTAATGAAAAACTGTTTTTT,CASSPDRGQANEKLFF
.,TRBD2,TRBV5-1,TRBJ2-3,TGCGCCAGCAGCTTGGAGCCTAGCGGGGCAGATACGCAGTATTTT,CASSLEPSGADTQYF
.,.,TRBV13,TRBJ2-5,TGTGCCAGCAGCCCCCCGAGGAGCGAGCAAGAGACCCAGTACTTC,CASSPPRSEQETQYF
.,.,TRBV10-3,TRBJ1-3,TGTGCCATCAGTGAGTCGGGCCACCTAAGAAACACCATATATTTT,CAISESGHLRNTIYF